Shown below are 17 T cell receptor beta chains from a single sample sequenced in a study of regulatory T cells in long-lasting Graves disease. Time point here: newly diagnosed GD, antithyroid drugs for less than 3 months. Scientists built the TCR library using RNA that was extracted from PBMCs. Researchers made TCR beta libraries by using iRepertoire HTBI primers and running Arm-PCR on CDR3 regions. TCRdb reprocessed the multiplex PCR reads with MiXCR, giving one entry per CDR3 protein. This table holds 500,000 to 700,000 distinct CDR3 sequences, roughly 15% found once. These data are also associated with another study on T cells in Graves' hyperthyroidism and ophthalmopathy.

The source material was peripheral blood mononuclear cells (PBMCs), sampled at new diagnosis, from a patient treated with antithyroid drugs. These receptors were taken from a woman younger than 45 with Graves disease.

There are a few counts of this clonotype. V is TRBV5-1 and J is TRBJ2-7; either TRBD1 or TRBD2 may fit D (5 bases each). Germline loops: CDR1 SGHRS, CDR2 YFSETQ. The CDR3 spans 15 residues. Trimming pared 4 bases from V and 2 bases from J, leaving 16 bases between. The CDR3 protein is CASSVTGTATYEQYF. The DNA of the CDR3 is TGCGCCAGCAGCGTAACCGGGACGGCGACCTACGAGCAGTACTTC.

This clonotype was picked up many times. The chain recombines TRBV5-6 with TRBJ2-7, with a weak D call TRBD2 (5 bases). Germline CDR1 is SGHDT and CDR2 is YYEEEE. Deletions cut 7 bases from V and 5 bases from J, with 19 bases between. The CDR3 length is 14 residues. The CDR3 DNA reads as TGTGCCAGCCACGAGGACTCCCTCCGGAACGAGCAGTACTTC. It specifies CASHEDSLRNEQYF.

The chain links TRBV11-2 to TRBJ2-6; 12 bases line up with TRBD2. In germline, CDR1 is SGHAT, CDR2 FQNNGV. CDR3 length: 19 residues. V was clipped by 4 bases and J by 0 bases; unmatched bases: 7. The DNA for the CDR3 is TGTGCCAGCAGCTCACGGACTAGCGGGATAAGCTCTGGGGCCAACGTCCTGACTTTC. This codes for CASSSRTSGISSGANVLTF.

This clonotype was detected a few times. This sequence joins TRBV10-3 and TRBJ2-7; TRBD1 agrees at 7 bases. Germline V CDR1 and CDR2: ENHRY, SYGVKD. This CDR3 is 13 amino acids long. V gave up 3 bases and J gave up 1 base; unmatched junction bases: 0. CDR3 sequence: CAISEQGSYEQYF. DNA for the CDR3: TGTGCCATCAGTGAACAGGGGTCCTACGAGCAGTACTTC.

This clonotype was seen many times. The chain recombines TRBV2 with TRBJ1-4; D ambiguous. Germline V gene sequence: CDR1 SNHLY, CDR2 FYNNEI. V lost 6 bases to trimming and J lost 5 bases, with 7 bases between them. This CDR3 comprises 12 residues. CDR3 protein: CASRAGNEKLFF. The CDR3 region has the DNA TGTGCCAGCAGAGCAGGAAATGAAAAACTGTTTTTT.

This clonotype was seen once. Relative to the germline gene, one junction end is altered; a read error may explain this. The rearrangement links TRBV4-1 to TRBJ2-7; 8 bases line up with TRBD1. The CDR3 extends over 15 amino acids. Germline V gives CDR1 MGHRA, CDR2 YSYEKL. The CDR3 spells CASSQRTGISYEQYF. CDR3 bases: TGTGCCAGCAGCCAACGGACAGGGATCTCCTACGAGCAGTACTTC.

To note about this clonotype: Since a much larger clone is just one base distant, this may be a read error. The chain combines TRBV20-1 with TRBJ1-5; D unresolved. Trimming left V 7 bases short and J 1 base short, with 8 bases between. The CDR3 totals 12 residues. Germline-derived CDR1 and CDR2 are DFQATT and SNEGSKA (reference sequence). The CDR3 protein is CSVRESNQPQHF. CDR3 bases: TGCAGTGTACGAGAGAGCAATCAGCCCCAGCATTTT.

The CDR3 DNA follows: TGTGCCAGCAGCCTTGTACTTACAAGGAGCGGCTACACCTTC. Its protein is CASSLVLTRSGYTF. This sequence joins TRBV28 and TRBJ1-2; D call uncertain. Germline loops: CDR1 MDHEN, CDR2 SYDVKM. The CDR3 sequence is 14 residues long. V lost 6 bases and J 8 bases, leaving 19 bases between the germline ends.

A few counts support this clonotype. The CDR3 loop is CSASGGYTF. CDR3 DNA: TGCAGTGCTAGTGGTGGCTACACCTTC. The V and J genes are TRBV20-1 and TRBJ1-2; D is undetermined. Trimming removed 3 bases from V and 7 bases from J, with 3 bases in between. Germline loops: CDR1 DFQATT, CDR2 SNEGSKA (reference sequence). The CDR3 runs to 9 residues.

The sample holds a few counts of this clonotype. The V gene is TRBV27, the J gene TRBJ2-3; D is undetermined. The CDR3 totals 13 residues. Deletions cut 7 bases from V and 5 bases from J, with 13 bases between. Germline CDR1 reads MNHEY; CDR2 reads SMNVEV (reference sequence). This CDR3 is CASTSNTLDTQYF. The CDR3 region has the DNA TGTGCCAGCACCTCAAACACCCTAGATACGCAGTATTTT.

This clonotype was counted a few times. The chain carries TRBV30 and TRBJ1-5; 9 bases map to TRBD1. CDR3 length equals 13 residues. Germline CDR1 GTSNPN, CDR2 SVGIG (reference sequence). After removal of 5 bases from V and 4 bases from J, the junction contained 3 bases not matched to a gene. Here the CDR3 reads CAWDRGGNQPQHF. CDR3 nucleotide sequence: TGTGCCTGGGACAGGGGGGGAAATCAGCCCCAGCATTTT.

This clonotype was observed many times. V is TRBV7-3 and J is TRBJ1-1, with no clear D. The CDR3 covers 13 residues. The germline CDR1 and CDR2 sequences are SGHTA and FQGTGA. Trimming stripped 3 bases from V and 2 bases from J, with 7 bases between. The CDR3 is CASSLVVNTEAFF. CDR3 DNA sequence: TGTGCCAGCAGCTTGGTCGTCAACACTGAAGCTTTCTTT.

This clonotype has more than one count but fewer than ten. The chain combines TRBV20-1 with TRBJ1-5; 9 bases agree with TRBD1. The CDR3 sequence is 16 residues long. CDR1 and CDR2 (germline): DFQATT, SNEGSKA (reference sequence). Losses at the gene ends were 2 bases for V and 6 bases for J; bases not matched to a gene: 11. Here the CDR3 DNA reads TGCAGTGCTAGAACCCTTACAGGGGGCGCGACTCAGCCCCAGCATTTT. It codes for CSARTLTGGATQPQHF.

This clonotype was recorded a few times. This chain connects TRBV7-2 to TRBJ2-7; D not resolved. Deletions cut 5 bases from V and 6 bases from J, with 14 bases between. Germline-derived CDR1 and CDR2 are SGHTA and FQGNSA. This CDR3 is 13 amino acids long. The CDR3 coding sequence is TGTGCCAGCAGCACAAACCCCCCTGCCGAGCAGTACTTC. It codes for CASSTNPPAEQYF.

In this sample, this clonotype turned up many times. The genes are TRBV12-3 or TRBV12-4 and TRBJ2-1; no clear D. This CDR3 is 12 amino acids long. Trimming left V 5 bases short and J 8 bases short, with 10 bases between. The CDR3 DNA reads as TGTGCCAGCAGTAAAATGATCGATGAGCAGTTCTTC. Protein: CASSKMIDEQFF.

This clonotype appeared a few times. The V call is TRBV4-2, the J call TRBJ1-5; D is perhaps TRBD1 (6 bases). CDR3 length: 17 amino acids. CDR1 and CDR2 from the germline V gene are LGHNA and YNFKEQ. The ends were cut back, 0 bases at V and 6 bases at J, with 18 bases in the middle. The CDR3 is CASSQEGGGRVFQPQHF. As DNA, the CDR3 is TGTGCCAGCAGCCAAGAGGGTGGGGGGCGCGTTTTTCAGCCCCAGCATTTT.

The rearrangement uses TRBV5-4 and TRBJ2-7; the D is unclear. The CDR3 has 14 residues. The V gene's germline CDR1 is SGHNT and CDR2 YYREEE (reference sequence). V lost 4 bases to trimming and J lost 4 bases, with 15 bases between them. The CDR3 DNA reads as TGTGCCAGCAGCCGGGCAAGTACCGTTTACGAGCAGTACTTC. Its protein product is CASSRASTVYEQYF.